A selection of T cell receptor beta chains follows, all from one sample in a study of blood T cell repertoires in COVID-19. This table comes from immunoSEQ multiplex PCR, and its TCRdb copy is limited to in-frame clones, with some not included. The sample lists approximately 120,000 clones, approximately 85% seen once, with roughly 3.2% in the top ten. Material: peripheral blood. Every receptor here comes from a woman older than 75 with COVID-19, enrolled during active disease. Each CDR3 is given with its conserved first and last residue. Fields, in order: clone size, J gene, D gene, V gene, CDR3 DNA, CDR3 protein. The D gene is left open where the match is weak. A row's size may be missing; if present it is once, few, many or a size class.

>-|TRBJ1-5|TRBD1|TRBV11-2
TGTGCCAGCAGTAAAGGACAGGGGGGGGTGAATCAGCCCCAGCATTTT
CASSKGQGGVNQPQHF
>-|TRBJ1-3|-|TRBV7-2
TGTGCCAGCAGCGTAAGGGGGGGCCAAGTGGGAAACACCATATATTTT
CASSVRGGQVGNTIYF
>-|TRBJ2-3|TRBD2|TRBV5-1
TGCGCCAGCAGCCCGGAGGGACTAGCGGGTCGGGGACCTAGCACAGATACGCAGTATTTT
CASSPEGLAGRGPSTDTQYF
>-|TRBJ2-5|-|TRBV7-9
TGTGCCAGCAGCCCCGGGACACTCCGAGAGACCCAGTACTTC
CASSPGTLRETQYF
>-|TRBJ2-1|-|TRBV27
TGTGCCAGCAGTTTAGGGCTAGCGCCCCGGGGTGAGCAGTTCTTC
CASSLGLAPRGEQFF
>-|TRBJ2-2|TRBD2|TRBV28
TGTGCCAGCAGATACAGCGGGAGGATTGCCACCGGGGAGCTGTTTTTT
CASRYSGRIATGELFF
>-|TRBJ2-7|-|TRBV29-1
TGCAGCGTTGTGGGAGTGGGAAACCACGAGCAGTACTTC
CSVVGVGNHEQYF
>-|TRBJ2-1|-|TRBV6-2/TRBV6-3
TGTGCCAGCAGTTACGCGCGGGACAATGAGCAGTTCTTC
CASSYARDNEQFF
>-|TRBJ2-7|-|TRBV2
TGTGCCAGCAGTGAAAGGCGGTCCTTCTCCTACGAGCAGTACTTC
CASSERRSFSYEQYF
>-|TRBJ1-2|-|TRBV19
TGTGCCAGTATGGGAGAGAGAGCCTATGGCTACACCTTC
CASMGERAYGYTF
>-|TRBJ2-5|-|TRBV15
TGTGCCACCAGCACTCGGGACTTAGAGACCCAGTACTTC
CATSTRDLETQYF
>once|TRBJ2-3|-|TRBV18
TGTGCCAGCTCACCAGGGGGAGGCGCAGATACGCAGTATTTT
CASSPGGGADTQYF
>-|TRBJ2-7|-|TRBV5-4
TGTGCCAGCAGCCTACGACTAGGAACCACCTACGAGCAGTACTTC
CASSLRLGTTYEQYF
>-|TRBJ1-2|-|TRBV5-6
TGTGCCAGCAACCGCCGGGGAGGAGGCTATGGCTACACCTTC
CASNRRGGGYGYTF
>-|TRBJ1-2|-|TRBV6-5
TGTGCCAGCTGGGCGTCGCCGTATGGCTACACCTTC
CASWASPYGYTF
>-|TRBJ2-1|TRBD2|TRBV27
TGTGCCAGCAGTTTCGAACTAGCGGGAAGAAATGAGCAGTTCTTC
CASSFELAGRNEQFF
>-|TRBJ2-7|-|TRBV7-9
TGTGCCAGCAGCCCCCCCGGGGGGCCGGGCGAGCAGTACTTC
CASSPPGGPGEQYF
>-|TRBJ2-1|TRBD2|TRBV28
TGTGCCAGCAGTCTGGGACTAGCGGAAAATGAGCAGTTCTTC
CASSLGLAENEQFF
>-|TRBJ2-5|TRBD1|TRBV5-4
TGTGCCAGCAGTTCGGGACAGACACAAGAGACCCAGTACTTC
CASSSGQTQETQYF
>-|TRBJ2-7|-|TRBV7-2
TGTGCCAGCAGCTTATTGCAGGGGTTGGCCTACGAGCAGTACTTC
CASSLLQGLAYEQYF
>-|TRBJ2-7|TRBD1|TRBV7-2
TGTGCCAGCAGCTTAGGAGGGACAGGGGGCTCCGAGCAGTACTTC
CASSLGGTGGSEQYF
>-|TRBJ2-7|-|TRBV5-6
TGTGCCAGCAGCTTAAGTAGCTACGAGCAGTACTTC
CASSLSSYEQYF
>once|TRBJ2-6|-|TRBV11-1
TGTGCCAGCAGCTCCACAGGTATCTCTGGGGCCAACGTCCTGACTTTC
CASSSTGISGANVLTF
>-|TRBJ1-4|-|TRBV14
TGTGCCAGCAGCGTCGGGACTCCAGATGAAAAACTGTTTTTT
CASSVGTPDEKLFF
>medium-sized|TRBJ2-7|TRBD2|TRBV6-2/TRBV6-3
TGTGCCAGCAGTTACGGGACTAGCGCCTACGAGCAGTACTTC
CASSYGTSAYEQYF
>-|TRBJ1-5|-|TRBV19
TGTGCCAGTAGTATCAACAGGGATCAGCCCCAGCATTTT
CASSINRDQPQHF
>once|TRBJ2-5|-|TRBV28
TGTGCCAGCAGTTTAGCGGGGACGGGGGAGACCCAGTACTTC
CASSLAGTGETQYF
>-|TRBJ1-4|-|TRBV14
TGTGCCAGCAGCCCGCGGGGCCATCAAGAAAAACTGTTTTTT
CASSPRGHQEKLFF
>few|TRBJ2-3|TRBD1|TRBV5-1
TGCGCCAGCAGCCCGGGACAGGGGACAGATACGCAGTATTTT
CASSPGQGTDTQYF
>few|TRBJ2-3|-|TRBV7-2
TGTGCCAGCAGTTCTGGGGGGGCCGGAACAGATACGCAGTATTTT
CASSSGGAGTDTQYF
>-|TRBJ2-7|-|TRBV7-2
TGTGCCAGCACCTGGGCTAGCGAGACCAAACCCTACGAGCAGTACTTC
CASTWASETKPYEQYF